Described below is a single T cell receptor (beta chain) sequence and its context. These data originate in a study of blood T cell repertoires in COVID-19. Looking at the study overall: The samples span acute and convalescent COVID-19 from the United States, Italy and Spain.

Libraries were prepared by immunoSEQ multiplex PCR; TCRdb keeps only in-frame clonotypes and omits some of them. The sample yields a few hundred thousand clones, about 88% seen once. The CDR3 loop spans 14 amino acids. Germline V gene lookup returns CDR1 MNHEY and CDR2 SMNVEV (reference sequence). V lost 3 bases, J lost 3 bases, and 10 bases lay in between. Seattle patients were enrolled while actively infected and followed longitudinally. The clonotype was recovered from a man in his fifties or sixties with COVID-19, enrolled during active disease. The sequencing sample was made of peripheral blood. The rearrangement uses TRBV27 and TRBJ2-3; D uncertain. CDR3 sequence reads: CASSFSPTTDTQYF. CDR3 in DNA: TGTGCCAGCAGTTTTTCGCCGACAACAGATACGCAGTATTTT.